This TCR beta chain derives from a study of PD-1 blockade in classical Hodgkin lymphoma. General study results and limits: Complete responders possessed baseline diversity comparable to newly diagnosed patients.

Every patient had relapsed following autologous stem cell transplantation, and cohorts differed in brentuximab vedotin exposure. Here immunoSEQ multiplex PCR was the method, and the copy in TCRdb shows in-frame clones only, minus some. The sample includes 80,000 to 100,000 clones, 80% to 95% seen only once; the top ten take 2.5% to 3%. CDR1 is WNHNN and CDR2 is SYGVQD in the germline V gene (reference sequence). Trimming cost V 0 bases and J 9 bases; bases outside gene matches: 6. The CDR3 is 15 residues long. About this clone itself: What it binds is unknown.

This chain uses TRBV10-1 with TRBJ2-1; 9 nucleotides match TRBD2. The source of this sequence is a human donor with classical Hodgkin lymphoma. The sample in question was peripheral blood mononuclear cells (PBMCs), obtained at baseline. This CDR3 is CASSESVLAGSEQFF. CDR3 nucleotide sequence: TGCGCCAGCAGTGAGTCGGTACTAGCGGGTTCTGAGCAGTTCTTC.